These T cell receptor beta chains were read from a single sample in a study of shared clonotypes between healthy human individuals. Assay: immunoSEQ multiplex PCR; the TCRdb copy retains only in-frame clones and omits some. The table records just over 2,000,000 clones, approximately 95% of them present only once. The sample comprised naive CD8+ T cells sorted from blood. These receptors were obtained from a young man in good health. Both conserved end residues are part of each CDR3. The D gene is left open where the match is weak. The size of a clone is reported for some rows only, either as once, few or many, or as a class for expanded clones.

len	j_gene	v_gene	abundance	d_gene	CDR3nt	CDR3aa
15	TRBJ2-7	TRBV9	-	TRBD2	TGTGCCAGCAGCCCCTCGGGGAGGGGCTCCTACGAGCAGTACTTC	CASSPSGRGSYEQYF
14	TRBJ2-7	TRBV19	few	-	TGTGCCAGTAGTATAGCGACAGCGAAGTACGAGCAGTACTTC	CASSIATAKYEQYF
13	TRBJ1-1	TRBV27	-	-	TGTGCCAGCAGTTTAGGGGAAGGCACTGAAGCTTTCTTT	CASSLGEGTEAFF
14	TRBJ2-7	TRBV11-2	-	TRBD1	TGTGCCAGCAGCTTCGACAGGGGGAGGTACGAGCAGTACTTC	CASSFDRGRYEQYF
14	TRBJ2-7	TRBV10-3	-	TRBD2	TGTGCCATCAGTGAGTCGCGGGAGTTCTACGAGCAGTACTTC	CAISESREFYEQYF
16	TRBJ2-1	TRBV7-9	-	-	TGTGCCAGCAGCCCGAGCGATACAGTATTCTACAATGAGCAGTTCTTC	CASSPSDTVFYNEQFF
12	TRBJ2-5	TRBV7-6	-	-	TGTGCCAGCAGCCCGGGGGAAGAGACCCAGTACTTC	CASSPGEETQYF
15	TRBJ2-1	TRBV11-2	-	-	TGTGCCAGCAGCTTAGAGAGTGATTCCTACAATGAGCAGTTCTTC	CASSLESDSYNEQFF
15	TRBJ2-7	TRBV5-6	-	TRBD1	TGTGCCAGCAGCTACCCCGGGACAGGGTACCACGAGCAGTACTTC	CASSYPGTGYHEQYF
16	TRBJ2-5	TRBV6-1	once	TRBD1	TGTGCCAGCAGTGAAGTCCCCAACTCTAGGGGGCAGACCCAGTACTTC	CASSEVPNSRGQTQYF
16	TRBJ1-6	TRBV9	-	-	TGTGCCAGCAGCGACCCGACAGTCTCCTATAATTCACCCCTCCACTTT	CASSDPTVSYNSPLHF
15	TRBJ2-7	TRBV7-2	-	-	TGTGCCAGCAGCTCTGGCGGTACCCCCTCCTACGAGCAGTACTTC	CASSSGGTPSYEQYF
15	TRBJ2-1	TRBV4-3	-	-	TGCGCCAGCAGCCAAGGCGGTATCCCCATCAATGAGCAGTTCTTC	CASSQGGIPINEQFF
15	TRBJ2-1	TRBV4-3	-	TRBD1	TGCGCCAGCAGCCAAGATGGGGACAGGGGGGATGAGCAGTTCTTC	CASSQDGDRGDEQFF
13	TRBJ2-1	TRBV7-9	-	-	TGTGCCACCCGTAAAGGCTCCTACAATGAGCAGTTCTTC	CATRKGSYNEQFF
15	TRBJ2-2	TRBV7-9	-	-	TGTGCCAGCAGCTTAGCGAGGGAGAACACCGGGGAGCTGTTTTTT	CASSLARENTGELFF
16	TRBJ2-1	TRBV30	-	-	TGTGCCAATGACGGGGGCGGGATTCGCTCCTACAATGAGCAGTTCTTC	CANDGGGIRSYNEQFF
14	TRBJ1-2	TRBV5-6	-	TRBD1	TGTGCCAGCAGCTTGGGGACAGGGGCTAGGGGCTACACCTTC	CASSLGTGARGYTF
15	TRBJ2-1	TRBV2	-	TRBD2	TGTGCCAGCACTCCCGGGACTAGCGGGAGTAATGAGCAGTTCTTC	CASTPGTSGSNEQFF
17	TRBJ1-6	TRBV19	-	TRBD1	TGTGCCAGTAGTAGAGACGGGACAGGGGCGTTTTATTCACCCCTCCACTTT	CASSRDGTGAFYSPLHF
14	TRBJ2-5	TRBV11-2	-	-	TGTGCCAGCAGCTCCTATAAGGACGGGGAGACCCAGTACTTC	CASSSYKDGETQYF
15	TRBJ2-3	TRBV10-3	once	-	TGTGCCATCAGTGAGTCCAGCGTCTCGGGAGATACGCAGTATTTT	CAISESSVSGDTQYF
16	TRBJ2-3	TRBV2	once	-	TGTGCCAGCAGTGGGGACGCGAACCGAATGACAGATACGCAGTATTTT	CASSGDANRMTDTQYF
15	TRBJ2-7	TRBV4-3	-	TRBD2	TGCGCCAGCAGCCACCTTAGCGGGCCCTCCTACGAGCAGTACTTC	CASSHLSGPSYEQYF
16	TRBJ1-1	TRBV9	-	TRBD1	TGTGCCAGCAGCGTAGACCCAGGGGGTTTGAACACTGAAGCTTTCTTT	CASSVDPGGLNTEAFF
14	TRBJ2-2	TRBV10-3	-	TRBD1	TGTGCCATCAGGGGGACAGCGAACACCGGGGAGCTGTTTTTT	CAIRGTANTGELFF
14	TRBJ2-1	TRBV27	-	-	TGTGCCAGCAGTCCAGGGGGGTCCTACAATGAGCAGTTCTTC	CASSPGGSYNEQFF
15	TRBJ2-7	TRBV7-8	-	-	TGTGCCAGCAGCTTAGCTAGCGTCTCTTTGCGAGAGCAGTACTTC	CASSLASVSLREQYF
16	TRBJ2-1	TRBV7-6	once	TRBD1	TGTGCCAGCAGCCGTCGACAGGGGACCGCGGGCAATGAGCAGTTCTTC	CASSRRQGTAGNEQFF
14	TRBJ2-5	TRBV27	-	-	TGTGCCAGCAGTCCCGGGGACGGACAAGAGACCCAGTACTTC	CASSPGDGQETQYF
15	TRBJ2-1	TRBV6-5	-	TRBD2	TGTGCCAGCAGTCCTTTGGGATACGCGGGAGGTGAGCAGTTCTTC	CASSPLGYAGGEQFF
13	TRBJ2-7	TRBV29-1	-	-	TGCAGCGTTGAACAAGAAGACTCCTACGAGCAGTACTTC	CSVEQEDSYEQYF
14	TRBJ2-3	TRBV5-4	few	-	TGTGCCAGCAGCTTGGAGGACCTGTCAGATACGCAGTATTTT	CASSLEDLSDTQYF
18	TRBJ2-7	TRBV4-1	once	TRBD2	TGCGCCAGCAGCCAAGAACGCCTAGCGGGAGGACTCCTCTACGAGCAGTACTTC	CASSQERLAGGLLYEQYF
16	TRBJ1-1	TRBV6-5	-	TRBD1	TGTGCCAGCAGTTATCTCCCGACAGGGGAAACGGCTGAAGCTTTCTTT	CASSYLPTGETAEAFF
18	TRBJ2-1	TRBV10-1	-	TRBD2	TGCGCCAGCAGTGAGTCGTCCCTGACTAGCGGGAGGGCCGATGAGCAGTTCTTC	CASSESSLTSGRADEQFF